This T cell receptor beta chain is drawn from a study of blood T cell repertoires in COVID-19. For the study at large: Samples taken during acute and convalescent COVID-19 were collected in the United States, Italy and Spain.

Original handling: Nucleated cell number was recorded as an estimate derived from reference gene primer amplification. Assay used: immunoSEQ multiplex PCR; TCRdb lists only in-frame clones, some missing. V and J calls and clone size are given by that table; D and trimming were obtained from the DNA. The sample holds about 180,000 clones, approximately 88% seen once. The CDR3 runs to 13 residues. V lost 9 bases and J 7 bases, leaving 18 bases between the germline ends. Germline V lookup: CDR1 MNHEY, CDR2 SVGAGI. The rearrangement uses TRBV6-5 and TRBJ1-2, with D possibly being TRBD1 (5 bases). The sequencing input was peripheral blood. The TCR sequence derives from a woman in her fifties or sixties with acute or convalescent COVID-19. The CDR3 protein is CASRTPGTFGYTF. DNA for the CDR3: TGTGCCAGTCGGACGCCCGGGACTTTTGGCTACACCTTC.